These 28 T cell receptor beta chains came from one sample sequenced in a study of blood T cell repertoires in COVID-19. Libraries were prepared by immunoSEQ multiplex PCR; TCRdb keeps only in-frame clonotypes and omits some of them. The sample lists over 130,000 clones, 80% to 90% seen once, with 2.5% to 4% in the top ten. Sequencing was carried out using peripheral blood. These receptors all stem from a man in his 70s with acute or convalescent COVID-19.

The J gene is TRBJ2-1, the V gene TRBV6-2 or TRBV6-3, with a possible D match to TRBD1 (7 bases). Germline V gives CDR1 MNHEY, CDR2 SVGEGT. This CDR3 has 16 amino acids. Between the trimmed V and J ends, which lost 4 bases and 10 bases, there was a span of 23 bases. The CDR3 bases are TGTGCCAGCAGTTTCTCCCCAGGGGGAGGCAATGGGGAGCAGTTCTTC. Translated, it gives CASSFSPGGGNGEQFF.

The DNA of the CDR3 is TGCGCCAGCAGCCTTGATGGACTTGTGTACAATGAGCAGTTCTTC. Translated, it gives CASSLDGLVYNEQFF. V usage is TRBV5-1 and J usage is TRBJ2-1; a possible D gene is TRBD2 (5 bases). The CDR3 spans 15 residues. V was clipped by 4 bases and J by 4 bases, with 15 bases between them. CDR1 is SGHRS and CDR2 is YFSETQ in the germline V gene.

The CDR3 nucleotides are TGTGCCAGCAGGTCTAGCGGGAGGCCTGACTATGAGCAGTTCTTC. The encoded protein is CASRSSGRPDYEQFF. This chain links TRBV28 with TRBJ2-1; 11 positions match TRBD2. Germline values: CDR1 MDHEN, CDR2 SYDVKM. Trimming at V came to 6 bases and at J to 8 bases, leaving 9 bases not matched to a gene. The CDR3 sequence is 15 residues long.

This chain connects TRBV2 to TRBJ2-5; TRBD2 matches 9 bases. Trimming at V came to 9 bases and at J to 4 bases, leaving 9 bases not matched to a gene. The CDR3 covers 14 residues. Germline CDR1 and CDR2: SNHLY and FYNNEI. The chain's CDR3 is CASHAGGPRETQYF. Written as DNA, the CDR3 is TGTGCCAGTCACGCGGGAGGGCCGAGAGAGACCCAGTACTTC.

This chain joins TRBV18 and TRBJ2-1, with 8 nucleotides matching TRBD2. This CDR3 has 13 amino acids. The germline CDR1 and CDR2 sequences are KGHSH and LQKENI. V was pared by 3 bases and J by 5 bases, with 0 bases of the junction left unmatched. The chain's CDR3 is CASSPSGDNEQFF. CDR3 DNA sequence: TGTGCCAGCTCACCTAGCGGGGACAATGAGCAGTTCTTC.

The sample holds one count of this clone. V usage is TRBV7-9 and J usage is TRBJ1-2, with a possible D match to TRBD1 (5 bases). V was pared by 3 bases and J by 8 bases, with 13 bases between. CDR1 and CDR2 (germline): SEHNR, FQNEAQ (reference sequence). This CDR3 spans 13 amino acids. The CDR3 bases are TGTGCCAGCAGCTTTTTCGGAGCAGGGGGCTACACCTTC. Its translation is CASSFFGAGGYTF.

This chain links TRBV6-6 with TRBJ1-5, with TRBD1 matching 8 bases. The ends lost 6 bases at V and 6 bases at J; junction bases unmatched: 7. Per germline, CDR1 MNHNY and CDR2 SVGAGI (reference sequence). The CDR3 extends over 14 amino acids. CDR3 in amino acids: CASSRTGSGQPQHF. The CDR3, as DNA: TGTGCCAGCAGCCGGACAGGGTCGGGTCAGCCCCAGCATTTT.

The chain uses TRBV24-1 and TRBJ1-5; 7 positions match TRBD1. The V gene end was trimmed by 5 bases and the J gene end by 8 bases; junction bases not matched to a gene: 11. The germline V gene has CDR1 KGHDR and CDR2 SFDVKD. This CDR3 has 15 amino acids. The CDR3 spells CATSGDRASVEPQHF. The CDR3 region has the DNA TGTGCCACCAGTGGGGACAGAGCCTCGGTAGAGCCCCAGCATTTT.

The V call is TRBV7-3, the J call TRBJ2-3, with 7 bases matching TRBD1. This CDR3 contains 16 residues. V was pared by 2 bases and J by 0 bases, with 5 bases of the junction left unmatched. Looked up from germline, CDR1 is SGHTA and CDR2 is FQGTGA. The CDR3 nucleotides read TGTGCCAGCAGCTTAGATCCGGGACAGAGCACAGATACGCAGTATTTT. It yields the protein CASSLDPGQSTDTQYF.

In its sample, this clone was seen once. The V call is TRBV7-2, the J call TRBJ2-1; 10 nucleotides agree with TRBD2. J gave up 7 bases and V 1 base, and 10 bases lay outside the gene matches. This CDR3 region has 17 residues. Germline V lookup: CDR1 SGHTA, CDR2 FQGNSA. Here the CDR3 DNA reads TGTGCCAGCAGCTTAGTAGGGCTAGCGGGAGAAGGGAATGAGCAGTTCTTC. As protein: CASSLVGLAGEGNEQFF.

The chain links TRBV6-5 to TRBJ1-1; perhaps TRBD1 as D (5 bases). Trimming pared 2 bases from V and 1 base from J, leaving 8 bases between. Germline-derived CDR1 and CDR2 are MNHEY and SVGAGI. The CDR3 sequence is 14 residues long. The CDR3 reads CASSYPGKNTEAFF. The CDR3 DNA sequence: TGTGCCAGCAGTTACCCAGGGAAGAACACTGAAGCTTTCTTT.

The genes are TRBV6-5 and TRBJ1-5; possibly TRBD1 for D (6 bases). V was trimmed by 6 bases and J by 4 bases, leaving 16 bases between them. The CDR3 has 15 amino acids. Germline V gene sequence: CDR1 MNHEY, CDR2 SVGAGI. This chain's CDR3 is CASSAGHRENQPQHF. The DNA for the CDR3 is TGTGCCAGCAGCGCCGGTCACAGGGAGAATCAGCCCCAGCATTTT.

In its sample, this clone was seen a few times. This rearrangement joins TRBV21-1 to TRBJ2-7; the D segment call TRBD1 is taken from the table without a DNA check. TRBV21-1 is flagged as a pseudogene. CDR3 length: 13 residues. The CDR3 sequence is CASRPGCTYEQYF. The CDR3 DNA follows: TGTGCCAGCAGGCCAGGGTGCACCTACGAGCAGTACTTC.

The rearrangement links TRBV7-3 to TRBJ1-5; possible D gene TRBD1, 5 bases. Germline loops: CDR1 SGHTA, CDR2 FQGTGA. V was trimmed by 5 bases and J by 0 bases, leaving 8 bases between them. CDR3 size: 14 residues. In nucleotides, the CDR3 is TGTGCCAGCAGCGCCAGGGATAGCAATCAGCCCCAGCATTTT. It specifies CASSARDSNQPQHF. Variable domain in full (rest from reference TRBV7-3 and TRBJ1-5): GAGVSQTPSNKVTEKGKYVELRCDPISGHTALYWYRQSLGQGPEFLIYFQGTGAADDSGLPNDRFFAVRPEGSVSTLKIQRTERGDSAVYLCASSARDSNQPQHFGDGTRLSIL.

This clone was observed a single time. The chain links TRBV4-2 to TRBJ2-2; 11 positions agree with TRBD2. CDR3 size: 16 residues. The trim removed 3 bases at V and 5 bases at J, leaving 5 bases unmatched. The V gene's germline CDR1 is LGHNA and CDR2 YNFKEQ. The CDR3 spells CASSQVGLAETGELFF. The DNA for the CDR3 is TGTGCCAGCAGCCAGGTGGGACTAGCGGAAACCGGGGAGCTGTTTTTT.

The rearrangement joins TRBV27 to TRBJ2-1, with 7 bases fitting TRBD2. V was clipped by 1 base and J by 8 bases; unmatched bases: 5. The CDR3 covers 14 residues. Germline CDR1 and CDR2: MNHEY and SMNVEV (reference sequence). In DNA, the CDR3 is TGTGCCAGCAGTTTATGGGAGGGAATGCATGAGCAGTTCTTC. Its protein product is CASSLWEGMHEQFF.

This chain links TRBV3-1 (or the pseudogene TRBV3-2) with TRBJ2-1; the match to TRBD2 covers 11 bases. Germline V gives CDR1 LGHDT, CDR2 YNNKEL (reference sequence). J lost 6 bases, V lost 2 bases, and 6 bases had no gene match. This CDR3 spans 16 amino acids. The CDR3 sequence: CASSQITSGGSNEQFF. For the CDR3, the DNA is TGTGCCAGCAGCCAAATTACTAGCGGGGGAAGCAATGAGCAGTTCTTC.

The V and J genes are TRBV7-2 and TRBJ2-1; a possible D gene is TRBD2 (5 bases). CDR3 size: 13 residues. Germline V gene data show CDR1 as SGHTA and CDR2 as FQGNSA. The ends were cut back, 5 bases at V and 7 bases at J, with 12 bases in the middle. The CDR3 nucleotides are TGTGCCAGCAGCACCTCACTAGTTAATGAGCAGTTCTTC. Translation gives CASSTSLVNEQFF. The entire variable domain, with the rest obtained from reference TRBV7-2 and TRBJ2-1, is as follows: GAGVSQSPSNKVTEKGKDVELRCDPISGHTALYWYRQSLGQGLEFLIYFQGNSAPDKSGLPSDRFSAERTGGSVSTLTIQRTQQEDSAVYLCASSTSLVNEQFFGPGTRLTVL.

In this sample, this clone turned up once. The chain links TRBV2 to TRBJ2-7, with 15 positions matching TRBD2. Germline assignment: CDR1 SNHLY and CDR2 FYNNEI. The CDR3 consists of 18 residues. J was trimmed by 1 base and V by 5 bases; bases with no gene match: 9. The CDR3 protein is CASSLPGLAGGGSYEQYF. CDR3 coding DNA: TGTGCCAGCAGTCTACCGGGACTAGCGGGAGGTGGGTCCTACGAGCAGTACTTC.

This clone appeared a single time. The V gene is TRBV19, the J gene TRBJ2-7; 7 bases are a match to TRBD1. The germline V gene encodes CDR1 LNHDA and CDR2 SQIVND (reference sequence). Germline trimming cut 2 bases from V and 0 bases from J; bases unmatched to any gene: 7. The CDR3 extends over 16 amino acids. The CDR3 loop reads CASSIPGQRSSYEQYF. CDR3 bases: TGTGCCAGTAGTATACCGGGACAGAGGAGCTCCTACGAGCAGTACTTC.

V is TRBV7-9 and J is TRBJ2-1, with TRBD1 matching over 7 bases. The J segment lost 3 bases and the V segment lost 2 bases, leaving 1 base of the junction unmatched. The length of the CDR3 is 14 residues. Per germline, CDR1 SEHNR and CDR2 FQNEAQ (reference sequence). The CDR3 spells CASSLTGDYNEQFF. The CDR3 DNA is TGTGCCAGCAGCTTAACAGGGGACTACAATGAGCAGTTCTTC. The full variable domain, with the rest looked up from reference TRBV7-9 and TRBJ2-1, is DTGVSQNPRHKITKRGQNVTFRCDPISEHNRLYWYRQTLGQGPEFLTYFQNEAQLEKSRLLSDRFSAERPKGSFSTLEIQRTEQGDSAMYLCASSLTGDYNEQFFGPGTRLTVL.

The rearrangement uses TRBV21-1 and TRBJ2-2; the listed D gene, TRBD1, was not tested against the DNA. TRBV21-1 is noted as a pseudogene. The CDR3 covers 16 residues. In DNA, the CDR3 is TGTGCCAGCAGCTCCCCGGGACAGGGGAACACCGGGGAGCTGTTTTTT. Translation: CASSSPGQGNTGELFF.

The chain combines TRBV6-5 with TRBJ2-7, with TRBD2 as a possible D gene (7 bases). CDR3 length equals 14 residues. The germline V gene encodes CDR1 MNHEY and CDR2 SVGAGI. V shed 2 bases and J shed 7 bases, with 15 bases lying between them. The CDR3 DNA is TGTGCCAGCAGTTACACAGGGACGGGGGGTGAGCAGTACTTC. Its protein is CASSYTGTGGEQYF.

The CDR3, as DNA: TGTGCCAGCAGTTTAGCGCAGGGTATAAATACGCAGTATTTT. Translating gives CASSLAQGINTQYF. This chain connects TRBV28 to TRBJ2-3; possible D gene TRBD1, 5 bases. The CDR3 spans 14 residues. V was pared by 2 bases and J by 7 bases, with 13 bases between. Germline-derived CDR1 and CDR2 are MDHEN and SYDVKM. The variable domain in full, with the rest retrieved from reference TRBV28 and TRBJ2-3, is DVKVTQSSRYLVKRTGEKVFLECVQDMDHENMFWYRQDPGLGLRLIYFSYDVKMKEKGDIPEGYSVSREKKERFSLILESASTNQTSMYLCASSLAQGINTQYFGPGTRLTVL.

V usage is TRBV15 and J usage is TRBJ1-5, with D possibly matching TRBD1 (5 bases). Germline CDR1 is LNHNV and CDR2 is YYDKDF (reference sequence). With 5 bases removed from V and 0 bases from J, the gap between germline ends came to 14 bases. This CDR3 is 16 amino acids long. DNA of the CDR3: TGTGCCACCAGCGGGGGGACCAGAGATAGCAATCAGCCCCAGCATTTT. As protein: CATSGGTRDSNQPQHF.

The J gene is TRBJ2-5, the V gene TRBV7-2; TRBD2 aligns across 7 bases. CDR3 size: 16 residues. The germline V gene has CDR1 SGHTA and CDR2 FQGNSA. V was pared by 4 bases and J by 6 bases, with 14 bases of the junction left unmatched. The CDR3 reads CASSSAPLAEGKTQYF. For the CDR3, the DNA is TGTGCCAGCAGCTCGGCCCCCCTAGCGGAAGGAAAGACCCAGTACTTC. The full variable domain, with the rest looked up from reference TRBV7-2 and TRBJ2-5, is GAGVSQSPSNKVTEKGKDVELRCDPISGHTALYWYRQSLGQGLEFLIYFQGNSAPDKSGLPSDRFSAERTGGSVSTLTIQRTQQEDSAVYLCASSSAPLAEGKTQYFGPGTRLLVL.

The chain couples TRBV28 to TRBJ1-6; D is uncertain. CDR1 and CDR2 (germline): MDHEN, SYDVKM. V gave up 6 bases and J gave up 9 bases, with 15 bases separating them. This CDR3 region has 14 residues. The CDR3 loop is CASSLSWGGSPLHF. The CDR3 DNA is TGTGCCAGCAGCCTCTCGTGGGGAGGTTCACCCCTCCACTTT.

The CDR3 protein is CSVEDRASGRPDTQYF. CDR3 DNA sequence: TGCAGCGTTGAAGATCGGGCTAGCGGGAGGCCAGATACGCAGTATTTT. V usage is TRBV29-1 and J usage is TRBJ2-3, with 11 bases fitting TRBD2. In germline, CDR1 is SQVTM, CDR2 ANQGSEA. J gave up 4 bases and V 0 bases, and 6 bases lay outside the gene matches. This CDR3 region has 16 residues.